This T cell receptor beta chain was retrieved from a study of cytomegalovirus exposure and HLA in healthy donors. Whole-study results and caveats: Fewer N-insertions than the approximately 700-donor mean were reportedly shown by an Asian-associated ancestry cluster in a later analysis.

Looked up from germline, CDR1 is LGHNA and CDR2 is YSLEER. The CDR3 consists of 15 residues. Trimming took 1 base from V and 5 from J, leaving 14 bases between them. Details on this clone: Its cognate antigen is unknown.

PCR employed 60 Vbeta and 13 Jbeta primers. Only in-frame clones appear in the TCRdb table, and some are missing; sequencing was by immunoSEQ multiplex PCR. This sample's clone table lists some 52,000 clones. The sequence derives from a woman aged 55-70 years in good health and CMV-seropositive. The specimen was PBMCs. The chain employs TRBV4-3 and TRBJ1-1, with a tentative D call TRBD1 (6 bases). The CDR3 here is CASSQGIGGDTEAFF. CDR3 nucleotide sequence: TGCGCCAGCAGCCAAGGGATAGGGGGGGATACTGAAGCTTTCTTT.